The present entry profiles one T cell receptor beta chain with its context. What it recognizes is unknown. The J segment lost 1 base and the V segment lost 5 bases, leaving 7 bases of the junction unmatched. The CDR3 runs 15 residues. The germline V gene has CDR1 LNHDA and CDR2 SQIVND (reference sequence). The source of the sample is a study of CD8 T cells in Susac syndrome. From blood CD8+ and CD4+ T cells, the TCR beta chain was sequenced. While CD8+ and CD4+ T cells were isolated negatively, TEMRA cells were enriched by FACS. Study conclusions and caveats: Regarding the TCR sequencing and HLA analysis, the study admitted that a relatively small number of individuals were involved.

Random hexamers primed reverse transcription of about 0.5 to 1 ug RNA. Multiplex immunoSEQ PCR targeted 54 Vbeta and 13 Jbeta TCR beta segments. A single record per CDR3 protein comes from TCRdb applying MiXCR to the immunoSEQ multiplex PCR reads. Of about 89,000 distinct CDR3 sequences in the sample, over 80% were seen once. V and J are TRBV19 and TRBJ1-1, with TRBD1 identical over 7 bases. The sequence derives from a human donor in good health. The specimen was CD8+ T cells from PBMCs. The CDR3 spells CASSPRRTGNTEAFF. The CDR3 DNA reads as TGTGCCAGTAGTCCCCGAAGGACAGGGAACACTGAAGCTTTCTTT.